These 17 T cell receptor beta chains share one sample of origin, sequenced in a study of T-cell reconstitution after alpha-beta-depleted transplantation in children. Preparing the TCRbeta library involved the use of unique molecular identifiers. TCRdb independently ran MiXCR on the PCR reads; one entry per CDR3 protein. The data contain about 540,000 distinct CDR3 sequences, about 18% of them singletons. Sequenced here: PBMCs from the stem cell graft donor, sampled from the stem cell graft. The receptors originated from a human donor who donated a stem cell graft to a child with acute lymphoblastic leukemia.

The rearrangement uses TRBV20-1 and TRBJ2-1; TRBD2 aligns across 10 bases. J gave up 9 bases and V 4 bases, and 12 bases lay outside the gene matches. CDR3 length equals 15 residues. CDR1 is DFQATT and CDR2 is SNEGSKA in the germline V gene (reference sequence). Here the CDR3 reads CSATRLAGALGEQFF. As DNA, the CDR3 is TGCAGTGCTACCCGACTAGCGGGTGCCCTCGGTGAGCAGTTCTTC.

The chain carries TRBV5-1 and TRBJ2-7; 9 bases map to TRBD2. This CDR3 is 18 amino acids long. V dropped 0 bases and J dropped 3; count of bases not matched to a gene: 13. The V gene's germline CDR1 is SGHRS and CDR2 YFSETQ. In DNA form, the CDR3 reads TGCGCCAGCAGCTTGGATCTAGCGGGAAATAAGGAACACTACGAGCAGTACTTC. Translating it yields CASSLDLAGNKEHYEQYF.

The J gene is TRBJ2-7, the V gene TRBV10-3; 9 positions agree with TRBD1. This CDR3 comprises 15 residues. Germline-derived CDR1 and CDR2 are ENHRY and SYGVKD. V shed 6 bases and J 3 bases; nucleotides not matched to a gene: 9. The CDR3 coding sequence is TGTGCCATCAGCCCTCCGGGACAGGGTTTCTACGAGCAGTACTTC. It yields the protein CAISPPGQGFYEQYF.

This clonotype was seen only a few times. V and J are TRBV4-1 and TRBJ2-3; D is possibly TRBD2 (6 bases). The V end was cut by 7 bases, the J end by 6 bases, with 26 bases between. The CDR3 is made up of 17 amino acids. Per the germline V gene, CDR1 is MGHRA and CDR2 is YSYEKL. DNA of the CDR3: TGCGCCAGCACCGCAAGCCTTCCTGCGGGGCCCCCGGATACGCAGTATTTT. Translating it yields CASTASLPAGPPDTQYF.

This clonotype showed up just a few times. The rearrangement joins TRBV4-1 to TRBJ2-5; D is undetermined. The CDR3 totals 12 residues. Germline-derived CDR1 and CDR2 are MGHRA and YSYEKL. V lost 1 base, J lost 4 bases, and 4 bases lay in between. CDR3 sequence reads: CASSQVLETQYF. The CDR3 DNA reads TGCGCCAGCAGCCAAGTGCTAGAGACCCAGTACTTC.

V is TRBV19 and J is TRBJ2-6; D is perhaps TRBD1 (6 bases). The CDR3 runs 15 residues. V gave up 10 bases and J gave up 2 bases, with 15 bases separating them. The germline gives CDR1 LNHDA, CDR2 SQIVND (reference sequence). The CDR3 nucleotides are TGTGCCACCACTTACAGGGTGGCTGGGGCCAACGTCCTGACTTTC. Protein sequence: CATTYRVAGANVLTF.

This clonotype was seen ten or more times. The chain is built from TRBV29-1 and TRBJ1-1, with D possibly being TRBD1 (5 bases). Germline CDR1 SQVTM, CDR2 ANQGSEA. The CDR3 runs to 14 residues. The CDR3 region has the DNA TGCAGTGGGTGTACAGGATACATGAACACTGAAGCTTTCTTT. Its translation is CSGCTGYMNTEAFF.

The chain links TRBV20-1 to TRBJ2-1, with 9 nucleotides matching TRBD2. Germline CDR1 DFQATT, CDR2 SNEGSKA (reference sequence). The J segment lost 12 bases and the V segment lost 4 bases, leaving 4 bases of the junction unmatched. This CDR3 comprises 11 residues. CDR3 protein: CSATLAGVQFF. The DNA of the CDR3 is TGCAGTGCTACCTTAGCGGGAGTGCAGTTCTTC.

The chain combines TRBV4-2 with TRBJ2-5; unclear D gene. Germline loops: CDR1 LGHNA, CDR2 YNFKEQ. Trimming removed 1 base from V and 5 bases from J, with 8 bases in between. The CDR3 loop spans 13 amino acids. The CDR3: CASSQGLKETQYF. CDR3 coding DNA: TGTGCCAGCAGCCAAGGCTTAAAGGAGACCCAGTACTTC.

V gene TRBV6-1 combines with J gene TRBJ1-1; no clear D. Trimming took 5 bases from V and 3 from J, leaving 13 bases between them. Germline CDR1 and CDR2: MNHNS and SASEGT. The CDR3 extends over 14 amino acids. CDR3 nucleotides: TGTGCCAGCAGTCCAAGGTGGCCCGACACTGAAGCTTTCTTT. Translation gives CASSPRWPDTEAFF.

Only a few counts were recorded for this clonotype. The gene calls are TRBV7-9 and TRBJ2-2; D could derive from TRBD1 or TRBD2 (5 bases each). Germline lookup yields CDR1 SEHNR and CDR2 FQNEAQ (reference sequence). Trimming removed 5 bases from V and 2 bases from J, with 12 bases in between. The CDR3 is 15 residues long. The chain's CDR3 is CASSPRESNTGELFF. The CDR3 coding sequence is TGTGCCAGCAGCCCCAGGGAGAGTAACACCGGGGAGCTGTTTTTT.

Regarding this clonotype: A read error may explain this, as a much larger clone is one base away. The chain couples TRBV13 to TRBJ2-3, with D maybe TRBD2 (5 bases). CDR3 length: 13 residues. The germline CDR1 and CDR2 sequences are PRHDT and FYEKMQ (reference sequence). Trimming pared 4 bases from V and 7 bases from J, leaving 12 bases between. DNA of the CDR3: TGTGCCAGCAGCTCCGGGGATACAAATACGCAGTATTTT. As protein: CASSSGDTNTQYF.

The chain links TRBV5-5 to TRBJ2-2, with D perhaps matching TRBD1 (5 bases). Trimming took 2 bases from V and 5 from J, leaving 16 bases between them. CDR1 is SGHKS and CDR2 is YYEKEE in the germline V gene (reference sequence). The CDR3 is 16 residues long. CDR3 protein: CASSLNRKAVTGELFF. In DNA, the CDR3 is TGTGCCAGCAGCTTAAACAGGAAGGCTGTAACCGGGGAGCTGTTTTTT.

This clonotype has a handful of counts. The V and J genes are TRBV19 and TRBJ2-3, with 10 bases lining up with TRBD2. Per germline, CDR1 LNHDA and CDR2 SQIVND (reference sequence). This CDR3 has 14 residues. Losses at the gene ends were 0 bases for V and 8 bases for J; bases not matched to a gene: 2. The chain's CDR3 is CASSIDSGRRTQYF. In nucleotides, the CDR3 is TGTGCCAGTAGTATAGATAGCGGGAGGCGTACGCAGTATTTT.

This clonotype has a handful of counts. V usage is TRBV27 and J usage is TRBJ1-5, with D possibly being TRBD1 (6 bases). The germline V gene encodes CDR1 MNHEY and CDR2 SMNVEV (reference sequence). V lost 3 bases, J lost 6 bases, and 12 bases lay in between. The CDR3 loop spans 14 amino acids. The CDR3 region is CASSFGGLSQPQHF. The DNA of the CDR3 is TGTGCCAGCAGTTTTGGGGGGCTGAGTCAGCCCCAGCATTTT.

Only a few counts were recorded for this clonotype. J is TRBJ1-4 and V is TRBV20-1; D is perhaps TRBD1 (6 bases). V was clipped by 2 bases and J by 5 bases, with 12 bases between them. The CDR3 spans 14 residues. CDR1 DFQATT and CDR2 SNEGSKA come from the germline V gene (reference sequence). CDR3 sequence: CSARLPGHNEKLFF. CDR3 in DNA: TGCAGTGCTAGACTCCCGGGACACAATGAAAAACTGTTTTTT.

This clonotype was picked up many times. The CDR3 reads CASSVGVGAIYEQYF. In nucleotides, the CDR3 is TGTGCCAGCAGCGTGGGGGTGGGGGCGATTTACGAGCAGTACTTC. The V call is TRBV3-1, the J call TRBJ2-7; D is possibly TRBD1 (6 bases). This CDR3 is 15 amino acids long. V was pared by 5 bases and J by 4 bases, with 18 bases between. CDR1 LGHDT and CDR2 YNNKEL come from the germline V gene (reference sequence).